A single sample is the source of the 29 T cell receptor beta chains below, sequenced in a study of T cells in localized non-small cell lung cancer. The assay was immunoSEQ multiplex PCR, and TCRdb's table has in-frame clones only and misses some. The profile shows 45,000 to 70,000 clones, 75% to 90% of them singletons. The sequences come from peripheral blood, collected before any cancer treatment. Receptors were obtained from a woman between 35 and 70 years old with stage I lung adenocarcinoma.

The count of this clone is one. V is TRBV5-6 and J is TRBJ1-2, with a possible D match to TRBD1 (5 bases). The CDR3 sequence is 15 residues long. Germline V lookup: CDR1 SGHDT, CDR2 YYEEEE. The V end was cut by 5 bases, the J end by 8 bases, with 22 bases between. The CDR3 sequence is CASRLGMWGIGGYTF. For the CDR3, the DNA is TGTGCCAGCAGGCTGGGAATGTGGGGGATCGGCGGCTACACCTTC.

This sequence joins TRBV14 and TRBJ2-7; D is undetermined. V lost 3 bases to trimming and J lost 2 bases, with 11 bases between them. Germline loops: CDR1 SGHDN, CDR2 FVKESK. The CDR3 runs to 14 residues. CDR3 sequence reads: CASSHASSPYEQYF. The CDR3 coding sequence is TGTGCCAGCAGCCATGCCTCCTCACCCTACGAGCAGTACTTC. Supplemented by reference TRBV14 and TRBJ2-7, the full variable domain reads EAGVTQFPSHSVIEKGQTVTLRCDPISGHDNLYWYRRVMGKEIKFLLHFVKESKQDESGMPNNRFLAERTGGTYSTLKVQPAELEDSGVYFCASSHASSPYEQYFGPGTRLTVT.

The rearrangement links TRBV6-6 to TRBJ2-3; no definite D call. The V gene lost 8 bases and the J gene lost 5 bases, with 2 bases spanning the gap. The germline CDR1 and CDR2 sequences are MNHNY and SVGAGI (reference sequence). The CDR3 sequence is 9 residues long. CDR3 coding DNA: TGTGCCAGCGGAGATACGCAGTATTTT. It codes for CASGDTQYF.

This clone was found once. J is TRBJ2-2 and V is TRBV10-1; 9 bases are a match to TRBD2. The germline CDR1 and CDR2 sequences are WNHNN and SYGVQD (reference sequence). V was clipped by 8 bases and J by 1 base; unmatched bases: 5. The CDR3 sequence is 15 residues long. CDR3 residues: CASQAGGKNTGELFF. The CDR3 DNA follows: TGCGCCAGCCAAGCGGGGGGAAAGAACACCGGGGAGCTGTTTTTT.

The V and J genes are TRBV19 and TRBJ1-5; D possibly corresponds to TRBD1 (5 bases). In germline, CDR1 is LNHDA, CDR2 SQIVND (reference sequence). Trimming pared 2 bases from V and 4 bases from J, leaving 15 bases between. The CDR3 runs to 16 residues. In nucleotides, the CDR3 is TGTGCCAGTAGTATACTCTCCGGACAAATAAATCAGCCCCAGCATTTT. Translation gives CASSILSGQINQPQHF.

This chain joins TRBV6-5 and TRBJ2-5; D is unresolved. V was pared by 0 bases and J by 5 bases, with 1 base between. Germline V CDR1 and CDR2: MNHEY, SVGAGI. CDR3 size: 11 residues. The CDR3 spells CASSYSETQYF. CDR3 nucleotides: TGTGCCAGCAGTTACTCGGAGACCCAGTACTTC.

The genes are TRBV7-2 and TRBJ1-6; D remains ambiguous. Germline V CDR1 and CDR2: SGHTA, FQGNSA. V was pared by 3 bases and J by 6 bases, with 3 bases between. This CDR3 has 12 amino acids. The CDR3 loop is CASSFTNSPLHF. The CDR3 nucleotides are TGTGCCAGCAGCTTTACTAATTCACCCCTCCACTTT.

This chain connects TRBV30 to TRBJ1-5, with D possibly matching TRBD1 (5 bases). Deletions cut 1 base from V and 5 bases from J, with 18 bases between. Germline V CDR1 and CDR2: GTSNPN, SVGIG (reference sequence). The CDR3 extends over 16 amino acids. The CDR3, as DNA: TGTGCCTGGAGTGCCCTCGGCAGGGTGCGGGATCAGCCCCAGCATTTT. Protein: CAWSALGRVRDQPQHF.

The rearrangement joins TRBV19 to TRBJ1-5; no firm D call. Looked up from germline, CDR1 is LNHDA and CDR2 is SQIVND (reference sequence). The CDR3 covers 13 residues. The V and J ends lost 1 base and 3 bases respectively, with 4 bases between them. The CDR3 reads CASSIGYNQPQHF. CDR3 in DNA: TGTGCCAGTAGTATAGGGTACAATCAGCCCCAGCATTTT.

CDR3 protein: CASSLQGDGYTF. The DNA of the CDR3 is TGCGCCAGCAGCCTACAGGGAGATGGCTACACCTTC. This chain joins TRBV5-1 and TRBJ1-2; D may be TRBD1 (6 bases). This CDR3 is built from 12 residues. Germline values: CDR1 SGHRS, CDR2 YFSETQ. Trimming pared 4 bases from V and 6 bases from J, leaving 10 bases between.

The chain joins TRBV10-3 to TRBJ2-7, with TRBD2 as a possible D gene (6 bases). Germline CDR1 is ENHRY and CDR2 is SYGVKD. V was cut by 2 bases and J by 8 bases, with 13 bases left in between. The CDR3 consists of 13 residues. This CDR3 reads CAISEGTFIKQYF. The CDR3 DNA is TGTGCCATCAGTGAGGGGACTTTCATCAAGCAGTACTTC.

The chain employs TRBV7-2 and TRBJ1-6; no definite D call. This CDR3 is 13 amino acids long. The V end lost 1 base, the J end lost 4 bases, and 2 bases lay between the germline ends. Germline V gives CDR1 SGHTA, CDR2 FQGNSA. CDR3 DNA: TGTGCCAGCAGCTTAGGGTATAATTCACCCCTCCACTTT. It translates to CASSLGYNSPLHF.

This CDR3 is CATSGPRSGGFSGEQFF. In DNA, the CDR3 is TGTGCCACCAGCGGCCCCCGGAGCGGGGGGTTTTCGGGTGAGCAGTTCTTC. The chain couples TRBV15 to TRBJ2-1; 9 bases align to TRBD2. With V trimmed by 5 bases and J by 9 bases, 17 bases remained unmatched. Germline loops: CDR1 LNHNV, CDR2 YYDKDF (reference sequence). The CDR3 has 17 amino acids.

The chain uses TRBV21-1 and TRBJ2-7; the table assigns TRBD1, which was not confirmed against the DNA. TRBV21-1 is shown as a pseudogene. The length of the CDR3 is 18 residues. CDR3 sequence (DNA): TGTGCCAGCAGGAAACCGGGACAGGGGGCGCTGACCTCATACGAGCAGTACTTC. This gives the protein CASRKPGQGALTSYEQYF.

The CDR3 nucleotides are TGTGCCAGCAGCTTAGCCCTACAGAAGAACACTGAAGCTTTCTTT. Amino acids: CASSLALQKNTEAFF. This rearrangement joins TRBV7-9 to TRBJ1-1; no definite D call. Trimming left V 0 bases short and J 1 base short, with 9 bases between. Germline assignment: CDR1 SEHNR and CDR2 FQNEAQ (reference sequence). The length of the CDR3 is 15 residues.

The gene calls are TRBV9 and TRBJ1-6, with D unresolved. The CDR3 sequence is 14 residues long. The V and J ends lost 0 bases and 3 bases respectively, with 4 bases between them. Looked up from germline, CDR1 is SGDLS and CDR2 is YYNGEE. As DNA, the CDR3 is TGTGCCAGCAGCGTAGGGGACTATAATTCACCCCTCCACTTT. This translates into CASSVGDYNSPLHF.

The CDR3: CASSKRYGYTF. The CDR3 bases are TGTGCCAGTAGTAAACGATATGGCTACACCTTC. V and J are TRBV19 and TRBJ1-2, with D unresolved. CDR1 and CDR2 (germline): LNHDA, SQIVND (reference sequence). This CDR3 comprises 11 residues. V gave up 4 bases and J gave up 5 bases, with 5 bases separating them.

CDR3 in DNA: TGTGCCAGCAGCTTGGTGCCGGGAACCGGGGAGCTGTTTTTT. Its translation: CASSLVPGTGELFF. The gene calls are TRBV5-4 and TRBJ2-2, with D possibly being TRBD2 (5 bases). V lost 0 bases, J lost 5 bases, and 8 bases lay in between. Germline CDR1 SGHNT, CDR2 YYREEE (reference sequence). The length of the CDR3 is 14 residues.

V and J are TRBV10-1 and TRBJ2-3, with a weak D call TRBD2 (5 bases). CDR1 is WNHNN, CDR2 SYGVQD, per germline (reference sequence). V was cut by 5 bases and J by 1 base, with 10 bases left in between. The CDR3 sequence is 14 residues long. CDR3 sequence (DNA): TGCGCCAGCAGTAGGGAGTACGGCACAGATACGCAGTATTTT. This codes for CASSREYGTDTQYF.

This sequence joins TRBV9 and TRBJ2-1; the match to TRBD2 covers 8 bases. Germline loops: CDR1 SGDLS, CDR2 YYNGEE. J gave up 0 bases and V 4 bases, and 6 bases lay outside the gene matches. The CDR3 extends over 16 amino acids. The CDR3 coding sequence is TGTGCCAGCAGCCACCCGAGCGGGGGCTCCTACAATGAGCAGTTCTTC. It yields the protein CASSHPSGGSYNEQFF.

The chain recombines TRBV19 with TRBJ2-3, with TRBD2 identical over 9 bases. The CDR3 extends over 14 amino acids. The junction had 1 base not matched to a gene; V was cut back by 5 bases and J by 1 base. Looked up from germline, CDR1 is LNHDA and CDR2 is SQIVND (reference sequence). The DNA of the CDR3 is TGTGCCAGTAGTTCTAGCGGGGGCACAGATACGCAGTATTTT. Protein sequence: CASSSSGGTDTQYF.

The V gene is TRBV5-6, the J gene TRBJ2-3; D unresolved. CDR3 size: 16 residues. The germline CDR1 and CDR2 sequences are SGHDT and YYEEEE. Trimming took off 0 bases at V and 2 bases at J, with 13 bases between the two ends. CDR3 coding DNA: TGTGCCAGCAGCTTGGTTGGGTCGCAACACACAGATACGCAGTATTTT. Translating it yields CASSLVGSQHTDTQYF.

CDR3 DNA: TGTGCCTGGAGTGTACGGCAGGGGGTGCGTGAGCAGTTCTTC. It translates to CAWSVRQGVREQFF. The rearrangement links TRBV30 to TRBJ2-1, with 7 bases lining up with TRBD1. The CDR3 covers 14 residues. The V and J ends lost 0 bases and 9 bases, in that order; junction bases with no gene match: 8. Per germline, CDR1 GTSNPN and CDR2 SVGIG (reference sequence).

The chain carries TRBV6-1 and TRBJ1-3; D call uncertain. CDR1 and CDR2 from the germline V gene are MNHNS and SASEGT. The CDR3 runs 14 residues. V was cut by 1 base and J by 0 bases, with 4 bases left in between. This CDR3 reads CASSEGFSGNTIYF. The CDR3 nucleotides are TGTGCCAGCAGTGAAGGTTTCTCTGGAAACACCATATATTTT.

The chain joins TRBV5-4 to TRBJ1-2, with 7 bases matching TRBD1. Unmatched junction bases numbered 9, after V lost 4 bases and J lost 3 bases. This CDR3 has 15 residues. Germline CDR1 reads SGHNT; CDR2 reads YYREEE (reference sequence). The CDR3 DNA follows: TGTGCCAGCAGCCAGGGACAGCTATACCACTATGGCTACACCTTC. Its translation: CASSQGQLYHYGYTF.

CDR3 DNA: TGTGCCAGCAGTACACAGAATAGCAATCAGCCCCAGCATTTT. Its translation: CASSTQNSNQPQHF. The chain recombines TRBV6-5 with TRBJ1-5; D gene unclear. There are 14 residues in the CDR3. V was trimmed by 5 bases and J by 0 bases, leaving 8 bases between them. Germline CDR1 MNHEY, CDR2 SVGAGI.

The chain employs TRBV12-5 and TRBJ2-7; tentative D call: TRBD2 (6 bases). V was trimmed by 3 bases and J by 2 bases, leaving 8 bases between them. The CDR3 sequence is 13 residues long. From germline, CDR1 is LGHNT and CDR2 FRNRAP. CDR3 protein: CASGFGRTYEQYF. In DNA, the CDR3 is TGTGCTAGTGGTTTTGGGAGGACCTACGAGCAGTACTTC. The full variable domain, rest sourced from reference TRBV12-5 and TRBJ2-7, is DARVTQTPRHKVTEMGQEVTMRCQPILGHNTVFWYRQTMMQGLELLAYFRNRAPLDDSGMPKDRFSAEMPDATLATLKIQPSEPRDSAVYFCASGFGRTYEQYFGPGTRLTVT.

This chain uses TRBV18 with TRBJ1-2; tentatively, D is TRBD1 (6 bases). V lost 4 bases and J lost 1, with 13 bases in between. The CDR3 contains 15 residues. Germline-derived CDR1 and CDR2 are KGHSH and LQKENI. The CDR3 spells CASSLPRQDNYGYTF. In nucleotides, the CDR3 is TGTGCCAGCTCACTACCTCGACAGGATAACTATGGCTACACCTTC. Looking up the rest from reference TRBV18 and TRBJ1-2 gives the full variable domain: NAGVMQNPRHLVRRRGQEARLRCSPMKGHSHVYWYRQLPEEGLKFMVYLQKENIIDESGMPKERFSAEFPKEGPSILRIQQVVRGDSAAYFCASSLPRQDNYGYTFGSGTRLTVV.

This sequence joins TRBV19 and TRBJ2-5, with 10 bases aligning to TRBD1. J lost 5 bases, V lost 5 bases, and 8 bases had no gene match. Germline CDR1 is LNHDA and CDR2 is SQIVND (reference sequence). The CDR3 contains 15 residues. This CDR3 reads CASSLGQGFRETQYF. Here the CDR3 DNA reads TGTGCCAGTAGTTTGGGACAGGGGTTTAGGGAGACCCAGTACTTC.